The 27 T cell receptor beta chains presented below share a single source sample, sequenced in a study of cytomegalovirus exposure and HLA in healthy donors. The PCR employed 60 Vbeta primers together with 13 Jbeta primers. Sequencing was performed with immunoSEQ multiplex PCR; in TCRdb, only in-frame clones are kept and a portion is missing. The data hold 100,000 to 130,000 clones, with over 75% observed a single time. What was sequenced was PBMCs. These receptors originate from a man aged 30-40 years in good health and CMV-seronegative.

The chain is built from TRBV9 and TRBJ2-5; 11 bases are a match to TRBD1. The CDR3 is 15 amino acids. V lost 3 bases, J lost 4 bases, and 5 bases stayed unmatched. The V gene's germline CDR1 is SGDLS and CDR2 YYNGEE. The DNA of the CDR3 is TGTGCCAGCAGCGGCTCGGGACAGGGGGGAGAGACCCAGTACTTC. As protein: CASSGSGQGGETQYF.

This chain links TRBV5-1 with TRBJ2-1; 12 bases are shared with TRBD1. The CDR3 runs 15 residues. Germline assignment: CDR1 SGHRS and CDR2 YFSETQ. Trimming at V came to 4 bases and at J to 7 bases, leaving 6 bases not matched to a gene. The DNA for the CDR3 is TGCGCCAGCAGCCTTCTGGGACAGGGGGCAAATGAGCAGTTCTTC. Its translation: CASSLLGQGANEQFF.

The rearrangement links TRBV7-9 to TRBJ2-7; tentatively, D is TRBD1 (6 bases). The CDR3 is 16 residues long. The V end was cut by 4 bases, the J end by 1 base, with 17 bases between. Per germline, CDR1 SEHNR and CDR2 FQNEAQ (reference sequence). CDR3: CASSSFRGITSYEQYF. The CDR3 DNA reads as TGTGCCAGCAGCTCATTCAGGGGTATAACGTCCTACGAGCAGTACTTC.

This sequence joins TRBV6-5 and TRBJ1-1, with D hard to call. CDR3 length: 15 residues. Germline V CDR1 and CDR2: MNHEY, SVGAGI. V lost 5 bases to trimming and J lost 0 bases, with 13 bases between them. CDR3 region: CASSQPPSLNTEAFF. The CDR3 nucleotides read TGTGCCAGCAGTCAACCCCCCAGTTTGAACACTGAAGCTTTCTTT.

This chain joins TRBV6-6 and TRBJ1-2; D unclear. The germline gives CDR1 MNHNY, CDR2 SVGAGI (reference sequence). V was shortened by 5 bases and J by 8 bases, with 12 bases between the two germline ends. The CDR3 covers 12 residues. The CDR3 reads CASSRESWGYTF. The DNA for the CDR3 is TGTGCCAGCAGTCGGGAGTCTTGGGGCTACACCTTC.

The gene calls are TRBV6-4 and TRBJ1-2, with 9 bases lining up with TRBD1. This CDR3 has 15 amino acids. V lost 0 bases and J lost 5; bases outside the gene matches: 4. Germline values: CDR1 MRHNA, CDR2 SNTAGT. CDR3 DNA: TGTGCCAGCAGTGACTCCCCGGACAGGGGATATGGCTACACCTTC. This encodes CASSDSPDRGYGYTF.

This clone was seen only a few times. V usage is TRBV4-1 and J usage is TRBJ1-1; D is uncertain. V was cut by 1 base and J by 1 base, with 10 bases left in between. The germline CDR1 and CDR2 sequences are MGHRA and YSYEKL. This CDR3 spans 15 amino acids. Here the CDR3 DNA reads TGCGCCAGCAGCCAAGGTTCCGCAGGGAACACTGAAGCTTTCTTT. Amino acids: CASSQGSAGNTEAFF.

Only one count was recorded for this clone. The J gene is TRBJ2-5, the V gene TRBV5-4; TRBD2 matches at 8 bases. Germline trimming cut 4 bases from V and 3 bases from J; bases unmatched to any gene: 8. The CDR3 sequence is 15 residues long. Germline loops: CDR1 SGHNT, CDR2 YYREEE (reference sequence). The CDR3 DNA follows: TGTGCCAGCAGCCCCGGGGGGGTGAGAAAAGAGACCCAGTACTTC. Translating it yields CASSPGGVRKETQYF.

CDR3 nucleotides: TGCAGCGTTGAGGGGGGGCAGAGGACTGAAGCTTTCTTT. It yields the protein CSVEGGQRTEAFF. The J gene is TRBJ1-1, the V gene TRBV29-1; possibly TRBD1 for D (6 bases). The germline V gene has CDR1 SQVTM and CDR2 ANQGSEA. Trimming cost V 3 bases and J 5 bases, with 13 bases left between them. The CDR3 covers 13 residues.

To note about this clone: Other DNA sequences in the sample encode the same CDR3. This sequence joins TRBV4-1 and TRBJ2-7; 7 positions match TRBD2. Germline V gene data show CDR1 as MGHRA and CDR2 as YSYEKL. This CDR3 comprises 15 residues. V shed 1 base and J 0 bases; nucleotides not matched to a gene: 3. The CDR3 region is CASSQGASGSYEQYF. CDR3 bases: TGCGCCAGCAGCCAAGGAGCTAGCGGCTCCTACGAGCAGTACTTC.

This chain connects TRBV6-5 to TRBJ2-5, with 7 bases aligning to TRBD2. J gave up 1 base and V 2 bases, and 4 bases lay outside the gene matches. The germline CDR1 and CDR2 sequences are MNHEY and SVGAGI. This CDR3 is built from 15 residues. This chain's CDR3 is CASSYHGGSQETQYF. The CDR3 DNA sequence: TGTGCCAGCAGTTACCACGGGGGGTCCCAAGAGACCCAGTACTTC.

The chain is built from TRBV4-2 and TRBJ2-3; 8 bases match TRBD2. CDR1 and CDR2 (germline): LGHNA, YNFKEQ. With V trimmed by 3 bases and J by 6 bases, 11 bases remained unmatched. This CDR3 has 16 residues. The CDR3: CASSQGGLVWADTQYF. CDR3 nucleotide sequence: TGTGCCAGCAGCCAGGGGGGACTAGTCTGGGCCGATACGCAGTATTTT.

The rearrangement joins TRBV7-3 to TRBJ1-2; D is unclear. V was pared by 5 bases and J by 3 bases, with 10 bases between. Germline loops: CDR1 SGHTA, CDR2 FQGTGA. This CDR3 contains 13 residues. The CDR3 bases are TGTGCCAGCAGCCCCGGTCTTTACTATGGCTACACCTTC. Translating gives CASSPGLYYGYTF.

The J gene is TRBJ2-7, the V gene TRBV10-1, with 9 positions matching TRBD1. Germline CDR1 WNHNN, CDR2 SYGVQD (reference sequence). CDR3 length: 15 amino acids. Trimming cost V 5 bases and J 5 bases; bases outside gene matches: 10. In nucleotides, the CDR3 is TGCGCCAGCAGTCCAGTGGGACAGGGTTCCGACGAGCAGTACTTC. Its protein is CASSPVGQGSDEQYF.

The genes are TRBV6-1 and TRBJ2-3; 7 bases agree with TRBD2. The V segment lost 11 bases and the J segment 5 bases; nucleotides outside the gene matches: 10. Germline CDR1 is MNHNS and CDR2 is SASEGT. The CDR3 consists of 13 residues. Written as DNA, the CDR3 is TGTGCCTGGGGAGGGAGGGAGATAGATACGCAGTATTTT. It specifies CAWGGREIDTQYF.

The genes are TRBV7-9 and TRBJ2-7; 9 bases map to TRBD1. The germline V gene encodes CDR1 SEHNR and CDR2 FQNEAQ (reference sequence). Trimming at V came to 1 base and at J to 6 bases, leaving 7 bases not matched to a gene. CDR3 length equals 15 residues. The chain's CDR3 is CASSLGLGQGTEQYF. The CDR3 coding sequence is TGTGCCAGCAGCTTAGGACTGGGACAGGGTACCGAGCAGTACTTC. Supplemented by reference TRBV7-9 and TRBJ2-7, the full variable domain reads DTGVSQNPRHKITKRGQNVTFRCDPISEHNRLYWYRQTLGQGPEFLTYFQNEAQLEKSRLLSDRFSAERPKGSFSTLEIQRTEQGDSAMYLCASSLGLGQGTEQYFGPGTRLTVT.

V gene TRBV28 combines with J gene TRBJ1-1; D unclear. V dropped 7 bases and J dropped 2 bases, with 26 bases sitting between them. CDR3 length equals 18 residues. Germline loops: CDR1 MDHEN, CDR2 SYDVKM. The CDR3: CASTRRAGINGRNTEAFF. The CDR3 nucleotides are TGTGCCAGCACCCGTCGAGCGGGAATCAACGGAAGAAACACTGAAGCTTTCTTT.

CDR3 sequence: CASSLDRGRNEKLFF. The CDR3 DNA sequence: TGTGCCAGCTCCCTAGACAGGGGGCGAAATGAAAAACTGTTTTTT. The genes are TRBV18 and TRBJ1-4, with 10 bases matching TRBD1. The V segment lost 6 bases and the J segment 5 bases; nucleotides outside the gene matches: 6. This CDR3 comprises 15 residues. Germline loops: CDR1 KGHSH, CDR2 LQKENI.

This clone was recorded a few times. CDR3 DNA: TGTGCCAGCACGAGCGCGGAGTGGAATGAAAAACTGTTTTTT. Its protein product is CASTSAEWNEKLFF. V gene TRBV2 combines with J gene TRBJ1-4; no clear D gene. This CDR3 contains 14 residues. Germline assignment: CDR1 SNHLY and CDR2 FYNNEI. Between the trimmed V and J ends, which lost 7 bases and 5 bases, there was a span of 14 bases. Drawing the rest from reference TRBV2 and TRBJ1-4, the complete variable domain is EPEVTQTPSHQVTQMGQEVILRCVPISNHLYFYWYRQILGQKVEFLVSFYNNEISEKSEIFDDQFSVERPDGSNFTLKIRSTKLEDSAMYFCASTSAEWNEKLFFGSGTQLSVL.

V usage is TRBV19 and J usage is TRBJ2-5; TRBD2 is a possible D gene (6 bases). V was trimmed by 4 bases and J by 4 bases, leaving 19 bases between them. Germline CDR1 LNHDA, CDR2 SQIVND (reference sequence). This CDR3 contains 16 residues. This chain's CDR3 is CASSSSFGRGGETQYF. The CDR3 nucleotides read TGTGCCAGTAGTAGCAGCTTTGGGCGGGGAGGAGAGACCCAGTACTTC.

The chain links TRBV4-1 to TRBJ2-1; 9 nucleotides agree with TRBD2. Trimming took 4 bases from V and 6 from J; bases not matched to a gene: 13. CDR1 is MGHRA, CDR2 YSYEKL, per germline. The length of the CDR3 is 17 residues. The CDR3 DNA reads TGCGCCAGCAGCCGAGCAATTGGGGGTAGCGGGAGCAATGAGCAGTTCTTC. This gives the protein CASSRAIGGSGSNEQFF.

This rearrangement joins TRBV4-1 to TRBJ2-7, with 9 positions matching TRBD1. The CDR3 loop spans 18 amino acids. V trimming: 4 bases; J trimming: 0 bases; junction bases outside the gene matches: 13. Germline V gene sequence: CDR1 MGHRA, CDR2 YSYEKL. The CDR3 loop is CASSLSFPGTGLSYEQYF. Here the CDR3 DNA reads TGCGCCAGCAGCCTTTCCTTCCCCGGGACAGGGCTCTCCTACGAGCAGTACTTC.

J is TRBJ2-1 and V is TRBV7-9; 13 positions agree with TRBD2. There are 15 residues in the CDR3. Losses at the gene ends were 5 bases for V and 4 bases for J; bases not matched to a gene: 2. The germline V gene has CDR1 SEHNR and CDR2 FQNEAQ (reference sequence). The CDR3 protein is CASSRTSGGYNEQFF. The CDR3 coding sequence is TGTGCCAGCAGCCGGACTAGCGGGGGATACAATGAGCAGTTCTTC.

CDR3 bases: TGTGCCAGCAGTTTGGCCTCCAAAAGGGAGCTGTTTTTT. This translates into CASSLASKRELFF. This chain joins TRBV27 and TRBJ2-2; no clear D. Germline CDR1 reads MNHEY; CDR2 reads SMNVEV (reference sequence). The V end lost 3 bases, the J end lost 9 bases, and 11 bases lay between the germline ends. CDR3 length equals 13 residues.

The chain links TRBV5-1 to TRBJ2-3; 7 nucleotides agree with TRBD2. The CDR3 contains 14 residues. The V segment lost 3 bases and the J segment 8 bases; nucleotides outside the gene matches: 9. Per the germline V gene, CDR1 is SGHRS and CDR2 is YFSETQ. The CDR3 nucleotides are TGCGCCAGCAGCTCGGGGGAGGGAGACGGTACGCAGTATTTT. Its translation is CASSSGEGDGTQYF.

The V gene is TRBV6-5, the J gene TRBJ1-1; D perhaps matches TRBD1 (5 bases). The CDR3 is 14 residues long. From germline, CDR1 is MNHEY and CDR2 SVGAGI. Between the trimmed V and J ends, which lost 0 bases and 1 base, there was a span of 6 bases. CDR3 coding DNA: TGTGCCAGCAGTTACTCGGGGGGGAACACTGAAGCTTTCTTT. Encoded protein: CASSYSGGNTEAFF.

The rearrangement uses TRBV2 and TRBJ1-5; D gene ambiguous. Germline CDR1 SNHLY, CDR2 FYNNEI. This CDR3 comprises 12 residues. V dropped 6 bases and J dropped 6 bases, with 9 bases sitting between them. The CDR3 loop is CASRGESQPQHF. Written as DNA, the CDR3 is TGTGCCAGCAGGGGAGAGTCTCAGCCCCAGCATTTT.